This T cell receptor beta chain derives from a study of CD8 T cells in ankylosing spondylitis. V lost 7 bases, J lost 6 bases, and 6 bases lay in between. CDR1 is WSHSY, CDR2 SAAADI, per germline. The CDR3 is made up of 11 amino acids. Broader study findings: Matched ankylosing spondylitis synovial fluid reportedly contained a significantly enriched population of disease-linked clones. CD8+ disease-linked clones were present at relatively low frequencies in blood. A motif in TCR beta, a set of eight highly homologous variants, appeared characteristic of ankylosing spondylitis blood.

This clonotype occurred many times. Its antigen is not known. Generation of TCR beta libraries employed quantitative 5'-RACE incorporating molecular barcodes. TCRdb used MiXCR to reprocess the 5' RACE reads, holding one entry per CDR3 protein. The table has around 330,000 distinct CDR3 sequences, roughly 10% seen once. The material sequenced was blood, either unsorted or a sorted T cell fraction (not recorded which). The chain is built from TRBV10-2 and TRBJ2-2; the D is unclear. This sequence was found in a female donor with ankylosing spondylitis or in good health (not recorded which). The CDR3 spells CASTGPGELFF. CDR3 nucleotides: TGCGCCAGCACTGGCCCCGGGGAGCTGTTTTTT.